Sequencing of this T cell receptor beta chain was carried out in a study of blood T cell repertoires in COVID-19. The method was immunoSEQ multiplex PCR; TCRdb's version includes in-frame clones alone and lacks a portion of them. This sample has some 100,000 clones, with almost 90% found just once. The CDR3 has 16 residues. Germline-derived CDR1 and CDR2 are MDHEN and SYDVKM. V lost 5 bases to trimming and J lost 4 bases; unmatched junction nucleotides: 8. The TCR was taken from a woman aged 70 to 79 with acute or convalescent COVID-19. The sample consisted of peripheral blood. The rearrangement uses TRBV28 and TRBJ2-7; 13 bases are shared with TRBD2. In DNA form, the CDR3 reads TGTGCCAGCAGTCCCGCCGGACTAGCGGGAGATTACGAGCAGTACTTC. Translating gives CASSPAGLAGDYEQYF.